These 10 T cell receptor beta chains share one sample of origin, sequenced in a study of cytomegalovirus exposure and HLA in healthy donors. The PCR made use of 60 Vbeta and 13 Jbeta primers. The table came from immunoSEQ multiplex PCR; TCRdb's copy has only in-frame clones and leaves some out. Of roughly 150,000 clones listed, more than 60% are singletons. Sequencing was done on a sample of PBMCs. The receptor source for this set is a young man in good health and CMV-seropositive.

The chain combines TRBV10-2 with TRBJ1-2, with a possible D match to TRBD1 (6 bases). Trimming pared 4 bases from V and 4 bases from J, leaving 13 bases between. CDR1 WSHSY and CDR2 SAAADI come from the germline V gene. The CDR3 loop spans 14 amino acids. In DNA, the CDR3 is TGCGCCAGCAGTGTTTACAGGGAGAGCTATGGCTACACCTTC. It is translated as CASSVYRESYGYTF.

This chain connects TRBV9 to TRBJ2-7; a possible D gene is TRBD1 (5 bases). With 0 bases removed from V and 6 bases from J, the gap between germline ends came to 10 bases. This CDR3 region has 13 residues. Germline V gives CDR1 SGDLS, CDR2 YYNGEE. CDR3 in DNA: TGTGCCAGCAGCGTAGAGCAGGGATCCGAGCAGTACTTC. It is translated as CASSVEQGSEQYF.

The chain has TRBV10-3 and TRBJ1-5; a possible D gene is TRBD1 (5 bases). Trimming removed 8 bases from V and 1 base from J, with 15 bases in between. This CDR3 has 15 amino acids. Germline CDR1 ENHRY, CDR2 SYGVKD. Written as DNA, the CDR3 is TGTGCCATCCGCCCGGGGGGTGGAAGCAATCAGCCCCAGCATTTT. This gives the protein CAIRPGGGSNQPQHF.

The chain recombines TRBV27 with TRBJ2-7, with D uncertain. Germline-derived CDR1 and CDR2 are MNHEY and SMNVEV (reference sequence). The CDR3 is made up of 18 amino acids. The V gene lost 6 bases and the J gene lost 1 base, with 25 bases spanning the gap. As DNA, the CDR3 is TGTGCCAGCAGCCCGATCCCTAGTCTCGGAGTGGTGTCCTACGAGCAGTACTTC. Its protein product is CASSPIPSLGVVSYEQYF.

The chain joins TRBV15 to TRBJ1-1; D is uncertain. The CDR3 contains 13 residues. Looked up from germline, CDR1 is LNHNV and CDR2 is YYDKDF (reference sequence). The ends were cut back, 6 bases at V and 1 base at J, with 9 bases in the middle. The CDR3 nucleotides read TGTGCCACCAGGGACTTGAGGAACACTGAAGCTTTCTTT. This codes for CATRDLRNTEAFF.

CDR3 DNA: TGTGCCAGCAGCCCTTCTGGGACAGCATATCAGCCCCAGCATTTT. Amino acid sequence: CASSPSGTAYQPQHF. The chain joins TRBV21-1 to TRBJ1-5; TRBD1 was called by the table and not checked on the DNA. TRBV21-1 is a listed pseudogene. This CDR3 region has 15 residues.

V usage is TRBV30 and J usage is TRBJ2-5; D is possibly TRBD1 (6 bases). The CDR3 extends over 13 amino acids. Germline V gene data show CDR1 as GTSNPN and CDR2 as SVGIG (reference sequence). The V gene lost 0 bases and the J gene lost 4 bases, with 9 bases spanning the gap. The CDR3 loop reads CAWSVSGVETQYF. DNA of the CDR3: TGTGCCTGGAGTGTATCAGGGGTAGAGACCCAGTACTTC.

The chain recombines TRBV27 with TRBJ1-2, with 7 bases aligning to TRBD1. The junction had 5 bases not matched to a gene; V was cut back by 6 bases and J by 7 bases. The CDR3 is 12 residues long. Germline loops: CDR1 MNHEY, CDR2 SMNVEV (reference sequence). CDR3 region: CASRRTGGGYTF. DNA for the CDR3: TGTGCCAGCAGGAGGACAGGTGGTGGCTACACCTTC.

The chain employs TRBV28 and TRBJ1-2, with D perhaps matching TRBD1 (6 bases). The CDR3 has 11 amino acids. The germline CDR1 and CDR2 sequences are MDHEN and SYDVKM. The V and J ends lost 8 bases and 10 bases respectively, with 14 bases between them. CDR3 protein: CASEEQGHYTF. The CDR3 DNA sequence: TGTGCCAGCGAAGAACAGGGTCACTACACCTTC.

The CDR3 protein is CASSLGPQYKAFF. The CDR3 DNA is TGTGCCAGCAGCTTAGGTCCCCAGTATAAAGCTTTCTTT. The rearrangement links TRBV7-9 to TRBJ1-1; no reliable D call. The CDR3 is 13 amino acids. Germline V gene lookup returns CDR1 SEHNR and CDR2 FQNEAQ (reference sequence). Trimming shortened V by 1 base and J by 9 bases, and 12 bases separated the two germline ends.